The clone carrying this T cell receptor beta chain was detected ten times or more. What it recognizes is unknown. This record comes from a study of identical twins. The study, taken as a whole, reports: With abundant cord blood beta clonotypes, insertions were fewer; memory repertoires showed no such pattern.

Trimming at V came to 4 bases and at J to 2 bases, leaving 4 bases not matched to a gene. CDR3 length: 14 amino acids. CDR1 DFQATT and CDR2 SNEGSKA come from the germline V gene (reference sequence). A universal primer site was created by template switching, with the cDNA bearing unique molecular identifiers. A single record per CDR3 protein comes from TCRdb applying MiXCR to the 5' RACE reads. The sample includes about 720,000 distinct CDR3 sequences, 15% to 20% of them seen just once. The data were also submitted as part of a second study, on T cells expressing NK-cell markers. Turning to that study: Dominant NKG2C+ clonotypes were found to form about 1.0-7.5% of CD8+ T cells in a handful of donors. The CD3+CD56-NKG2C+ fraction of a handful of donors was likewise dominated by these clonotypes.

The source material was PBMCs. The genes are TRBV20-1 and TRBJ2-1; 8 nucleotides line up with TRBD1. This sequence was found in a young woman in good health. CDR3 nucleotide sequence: TGCAGTGCTACATCAGGGGGCGCCTACAATGAGCAGTTCTTC. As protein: CSATSGGAYNEQFF.